Sequencing of this TCR beta chain was carried out in a study of blood T cells in healthy people across ages. Study-wide background: About one barcoded beta molecule was captured per two T cells (by template switching).

Worth noting for this clonotype: No antigen is known for it.

Alongside a J-beta primer mix, a sample-barcoded 5' primer served in a second PCR lasting roughly 7 to 12 cycles. Every individual sample yielded 3 million or more paired-end reads (each containing CDR3). TCRdb called the 5' RACE reads again in MiXCR, with one record for every CDR3 protein. The sample consists of 850,000 to 1,300,000 distinct CDR3 sequences, around 45% of them appearing once. General study findings and limits: Both naive CD4+ cell counts and diversity were greater in long-lived donors than in aged donors.

The V gene lost 3 bases and the J gene lost 5 bases, with 14 bases spanning the gap. Per germline, CDR1 SGHTA and CDR2 FQGNSA. The CDR3 sequence is 16 residues long. Isolated PBMCs totaled at least 6.5 million in each sample. The rearrangement joins TRBV7-2 to TRBJ1-6; perhaps TRBD1 as D (6 bases). This receptor was identified in an older woman in good health. Sequencing was carried out using blood. CDR3 region: CASSFPPGDNNSPLHF. Here the CDR3 DNA reads TGTGCCAGCAGCTTCCCTCCGGGGGACAATAATTCACCCCTCCACTTT.